The source of this TCR beta chain is a study of blood T cell repertoires in COVID-19 (TCRdb year 2020). A note on the overall study: Collaborator samples came from the United States, Italy and Spain and covered acute and convalescent phases of COVID-19. The prospective study material was composed of cDNA or gDNA derived from T cells, B-cell-depleted T cells, or PBMCs. The dataset comprised deeply sampled blood TCRbeta repertoires from subjects exposed to, actively infected with, or recovered from COVID-19. The repertoires were made available in a free public database intended to serve as a resource for research on the immune response to SARS-CoV-2. The samples were drawn from two sources: the first 160 participants of the ongoing ImmuneRACE study, and about 1,300 subjects contributed by 6 global collaborators. A de-identified subject ID, COVID-19 status, age in years and sex were almost always included in the sample metadata. Where available, HLA class I and class II types were taken from metadata supplied by the sample provider and were not determined by assay-based typing. Broad study findings and their caveats: The amount of clinical and demographic metadata varied by source and participant and was provided uncurated.

The junction carries 11 bases between V and J, which are trimmed by 4 bases and 0 bases respectively. The CDR3 contains 16 residues, cysteine and phenylalanine counted. The DNA shown is the 48-base CDR3, in frame from base 1. CDR1 KGHDR and CDR2 SFDVKD were looked up in the germline V gene. The collaborating institutions used their own protocols to collect whole blood in K2EDTA tubes. Collaborator samples were shipped for TCRbeta analysis as frozen whole blood, isolated PBMCs, or DNA extracted from either sample type. TCRbeta CDR3 regions were amplified from genomic DNA by means of the immunoSEQ Assay, a bias-controlled multiplex PCR. Per the original workflow: The number of nucleated cells in each sample was estimated by amplification of reference gene primers within the assay. Sequence reads were collapsed and filtered to measure the absolute abundance of every unique TCRbeta CDR3 rearrangement. For each sample, productive Simpson clonality was calculated by taking the square root of Simpson's diversity index across productive rearrangements. TCRdb took this table from immuneACCESS and kept in-frame rearrangements with V and J called. Such tables lack part of the clones; where checked against another copy, unresolved V genes explain under half of the gap, and the rest is unexplained. V, J and clone size are those of that table, while D and trimming were read from the DNA. Recorded for this sample are fewer than 250,000 clones; 70% to 80% of them occurred a single time. The ten largest clonotypes hold 9.5% to 15% of the sample.

Comments on this clone: What this receptor recognizes is not known. Base quality data are lacking; no much larger clone is found one base away.

This receptor was identified in a woman in her forties or fifties with acute or convalescent COVID-19. Sequencing was performed on peripheral blood. Here the chain combines TRBV24-1 and TRBJ2-2; the D segment could be TRBD1, given 6 matching bases. CDR3 region: CATSDPRTANTGELFF. The DNA reads as follows: TGTGCCACCAGTGACCCCCGGACAGCGAACACCGGGGAGCTGTTTTTT.